This T cell receptor (beta chain) was recorded in a study of T cell responses to AZD1222 COVID-19 vaccine. Measured with immunoSEQ multiplex PCR; TCRdb has only the in-frame clones, and not every one. The sample contains about 180,000 clones, roughly nine tenths of which appear only once. Study-level results: Across spike, vaccine-associated CD4 TCRs were found, dominant at 160-218 and 743-854.

The CDR3 length is 13 residues. The V gene lost 3 bases and the J gene lost 3 bases, with 6 bases spanning the gap. This clone was recorded only once. Its matching antigen is unknown. The gene calls are TRBV12-3 or TRBV12-4 and TRBJ2-1; no clear D. The source material was peripheral blood, sampled on day 0 of AZD1222 vaccination. The sequence was obtained from an adult in good health. In nucleotides, the CDR3 is TGTGCCAGCAGTTTGGGCAGCTACAATGAGCAGTTCTTC. Translating it yields CASSLGSYNEQFF.